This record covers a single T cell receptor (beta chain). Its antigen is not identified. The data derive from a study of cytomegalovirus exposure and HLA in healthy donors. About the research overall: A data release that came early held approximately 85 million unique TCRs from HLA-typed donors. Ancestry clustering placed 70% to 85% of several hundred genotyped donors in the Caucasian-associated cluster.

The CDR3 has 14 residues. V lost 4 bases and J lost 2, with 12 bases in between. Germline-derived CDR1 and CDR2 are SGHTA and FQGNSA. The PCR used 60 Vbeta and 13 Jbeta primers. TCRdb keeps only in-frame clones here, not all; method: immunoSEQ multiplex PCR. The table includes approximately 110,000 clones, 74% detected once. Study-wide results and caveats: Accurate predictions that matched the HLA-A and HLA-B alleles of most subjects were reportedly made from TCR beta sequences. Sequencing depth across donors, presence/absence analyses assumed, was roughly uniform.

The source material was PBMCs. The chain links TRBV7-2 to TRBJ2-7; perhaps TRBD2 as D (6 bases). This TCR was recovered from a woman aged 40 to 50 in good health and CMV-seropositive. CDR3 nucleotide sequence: TGTGCCAGCAGCTACGGGACTCCCCCCTACGAGCAGTACTTC. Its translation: CASSYGTPPYEQYF.